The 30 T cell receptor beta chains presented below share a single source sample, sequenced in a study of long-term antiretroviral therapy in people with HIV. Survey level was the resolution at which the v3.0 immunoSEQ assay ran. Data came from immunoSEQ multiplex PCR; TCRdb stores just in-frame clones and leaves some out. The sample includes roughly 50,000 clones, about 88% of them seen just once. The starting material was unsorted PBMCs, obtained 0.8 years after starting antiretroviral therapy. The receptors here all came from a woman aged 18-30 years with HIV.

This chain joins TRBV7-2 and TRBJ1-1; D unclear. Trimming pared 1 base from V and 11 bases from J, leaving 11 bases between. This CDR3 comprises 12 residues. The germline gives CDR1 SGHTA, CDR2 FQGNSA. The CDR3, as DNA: TGTGCCAGCAGCTTAGTTGGATCTCCCGCTTTCTTT. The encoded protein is CASSLVGSPAFF. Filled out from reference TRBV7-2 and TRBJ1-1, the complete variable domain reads GAGVSQSPSNKVTEKGKDVELRCDPISGHTALYWYRQSLGQGLEFLIYFQGNSAPDKSGLPSDRFSAERTGGSVSTLTIQRTQQEDSAVYLCASSLVGSPAFFGQGTRLTVV.

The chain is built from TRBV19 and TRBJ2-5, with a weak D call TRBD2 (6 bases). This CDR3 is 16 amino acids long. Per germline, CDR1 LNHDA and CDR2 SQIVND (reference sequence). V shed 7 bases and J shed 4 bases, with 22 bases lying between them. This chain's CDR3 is CASTNDGTRIPETQYF. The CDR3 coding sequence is TGTGCCAGTACTAACGATGGGACTCGGATACCAGAGACCCAGTACTTC.

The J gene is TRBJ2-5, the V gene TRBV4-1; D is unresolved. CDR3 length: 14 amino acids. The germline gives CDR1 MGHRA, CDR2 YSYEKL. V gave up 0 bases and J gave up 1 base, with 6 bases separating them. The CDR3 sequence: CASSQEGLQETQYF. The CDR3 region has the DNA TGCGCCAGCAGCCAAGAGGGTCTCCAAGAGACCCAGTACTTC.

CDR3 nucleotides: TGCAGCGTCCCGACAGGGGTAGATCCAGATACGCAGTATTTT. It codes for CSVPTGVDPDTQYF. The chain has TRBV29-1 and TRBJ2-3; 8 nucleotides match TRBD1. Germline V CDR1 and CDR2: SQVTM, ANQGSEA. Trimming at V came to 6 bases and at J to 4 bases, leaving 9 bases not matched to a gene. This CDR3 is built from 14 residues.

The CDR3 nucleotides are TGTGCCAGCAGTGACGGGAGCACAGATACGCAGTATTTT. Its protein is CASSDGSTDTQYF. The chain has TRBV6-4 and TRBJ2-3; D unclear. This CDR3 contains 13 residues. Germline values: CDR1 MRHNA, CDR2 SNTAGT. V was cut by 2 bases and J by 0 bases, with 3 bases left in between.

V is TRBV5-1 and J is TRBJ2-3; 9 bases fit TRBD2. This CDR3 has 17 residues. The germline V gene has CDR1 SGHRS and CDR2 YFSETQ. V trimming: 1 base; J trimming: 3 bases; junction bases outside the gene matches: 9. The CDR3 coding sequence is TGCGCCAGCAGCTTGAATATCGCTAGCGGGGATACAGATACGCAGTATTTT. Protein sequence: CASSLNIASGDTDTQYF.

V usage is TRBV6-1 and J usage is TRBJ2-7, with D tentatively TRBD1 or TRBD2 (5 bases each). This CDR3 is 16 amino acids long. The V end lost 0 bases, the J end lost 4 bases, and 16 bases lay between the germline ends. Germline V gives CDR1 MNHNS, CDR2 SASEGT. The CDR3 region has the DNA TGTGCCAGCAGTGAAGCTCACGGGGCGATCAGGTACGAGCAGTACTTC. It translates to CASSEAHGAIRYEQYF.

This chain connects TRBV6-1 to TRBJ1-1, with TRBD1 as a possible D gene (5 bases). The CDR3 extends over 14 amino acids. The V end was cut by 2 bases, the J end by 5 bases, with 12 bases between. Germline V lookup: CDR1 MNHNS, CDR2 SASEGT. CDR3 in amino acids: CASSELGGRTEAFF. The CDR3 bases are TGTGCCAGCAGTGAACTGGGGGGGAGAACTGAAGCTTTCTTT.

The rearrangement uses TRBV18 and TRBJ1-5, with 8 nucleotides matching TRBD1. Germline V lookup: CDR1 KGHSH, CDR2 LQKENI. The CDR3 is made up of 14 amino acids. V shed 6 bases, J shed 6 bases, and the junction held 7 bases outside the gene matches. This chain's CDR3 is CASSLGQGFQPQHF. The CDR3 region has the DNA TGTGCCAGCTCCCTTGGACAGGGTTTTCAGCCCCAGCATTTT.

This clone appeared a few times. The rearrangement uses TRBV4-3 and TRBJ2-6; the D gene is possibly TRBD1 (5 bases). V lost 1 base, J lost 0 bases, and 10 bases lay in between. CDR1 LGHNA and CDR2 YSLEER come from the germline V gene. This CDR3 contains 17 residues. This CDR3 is CASSQGGYPSGANVLTF. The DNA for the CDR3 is TGCGCCAGCAGCCAAGGGGGCTACCCCTCTGGGGCCAACGTCCTGACTTTC.

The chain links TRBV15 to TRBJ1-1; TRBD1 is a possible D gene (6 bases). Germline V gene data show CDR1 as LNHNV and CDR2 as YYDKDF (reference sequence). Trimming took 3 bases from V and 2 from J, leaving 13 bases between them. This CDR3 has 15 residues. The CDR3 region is CATSRQGPTNTEAFF. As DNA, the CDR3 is TGTGCCACCAGCAGGCAGGGGCCGACAAACACTGAAGCTTTCTTT.

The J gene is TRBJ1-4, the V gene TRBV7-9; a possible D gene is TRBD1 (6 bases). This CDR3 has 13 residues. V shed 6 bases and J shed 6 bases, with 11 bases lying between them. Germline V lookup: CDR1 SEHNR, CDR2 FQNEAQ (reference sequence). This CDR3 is CASRPAGDEKLFF. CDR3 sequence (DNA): TGTGCCAGCAGGCCCGCAGGGGATGAAAAACTGTTTTTT.

CDR3 nucleotides: TGTGCCAGCAGCGCCCCGGGAGGGGGCACAGATACGCAGTATTTT. The encoded protein is CASSAPGGGTDTQYF. The chain uses TRBV9 and TRBJ2-3; 8 bases agree with TRBD2. The V and J ends lost 3 bases and 1 base, in that order; junction bases with no gene match: 4. CDR3 length: 15 amino acids. Looked up from germline, CDR1 is SGDLS and CDR2 is YYNGEE.

CDR3: CAISDKWNTGELFF. CDR3 in DNA: TGTGCCATCAGTGACAAGTGGAACACCGGGGAGCTGTTTTTT. The chain carries TRBV10-3 and TRBJ2-2; unclear D gene. Germline CDR1 ENHRY, CDR2 SYGVKD. The ends were cut back, 3 bases at V and 1 base at J, with 6 bases in the middle. The CDR3 totals 14 residues.

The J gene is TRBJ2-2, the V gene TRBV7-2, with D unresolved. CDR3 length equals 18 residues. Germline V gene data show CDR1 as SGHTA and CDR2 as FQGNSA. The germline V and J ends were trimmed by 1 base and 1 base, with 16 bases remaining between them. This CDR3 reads CASSLGPLGSLNTGELFF. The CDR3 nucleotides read TGTGCCAGCAGCTTAGGGCCCCTCGGGTCGCTGAACACCGGGGAGCTGTTTTTT.

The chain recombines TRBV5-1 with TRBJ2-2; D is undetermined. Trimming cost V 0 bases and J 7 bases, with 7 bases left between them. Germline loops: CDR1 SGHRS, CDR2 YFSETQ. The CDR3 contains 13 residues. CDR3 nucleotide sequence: TGCGCCAGCAGCTTGGAAGCAGGCGGGGAGCTGTTTTTT. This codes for CASSLEAGGELFF. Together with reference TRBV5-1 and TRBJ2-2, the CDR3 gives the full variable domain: KAGVTQTPRYLIKTRGQQVTLSCSPISGHRSVSWYQQTPGQGLQFLFEYFSETQRNKGNFPGRFSGRQFSNSRSEMNVSTLELGDSALYLCASSLEAGGELFFGEGSRLTVL.

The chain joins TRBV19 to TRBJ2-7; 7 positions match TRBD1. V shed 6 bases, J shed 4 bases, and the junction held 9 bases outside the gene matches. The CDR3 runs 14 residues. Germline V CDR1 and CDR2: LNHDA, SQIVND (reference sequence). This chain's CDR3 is CASSSTAGGYEQYF. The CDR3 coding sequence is TGTGCCAGTAGCTCCACGGCAGGGGGATACGAGCAGTACTTC.

The chain's CDR3 is CASSLGPGQGAYEQYF. CDR3 sequence (DNA): TGCGCCAGCAGCTTGGGCCCGGGACAGGGGGCCTACGAGCAGTACTTC. The chain joins TRBV5-1 to TRBJ2-7, with TRBD1 matching 11 bases. Trimming took 0 bases from V and 2 from J; bases not matched to a gene: 4. Germline loops: CDR1 SGHRS, CDR2 YFSETQ. The CDR3 runs 16 residues.

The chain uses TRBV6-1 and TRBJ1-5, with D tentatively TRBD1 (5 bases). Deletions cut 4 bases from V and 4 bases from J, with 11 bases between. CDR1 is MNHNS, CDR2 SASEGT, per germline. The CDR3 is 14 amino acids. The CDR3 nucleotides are TGTGCCAGCAGTGGCGGGACGGGGAATCAGCCCCAGCATTTT. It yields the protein CASSGGTGNQPQHF.

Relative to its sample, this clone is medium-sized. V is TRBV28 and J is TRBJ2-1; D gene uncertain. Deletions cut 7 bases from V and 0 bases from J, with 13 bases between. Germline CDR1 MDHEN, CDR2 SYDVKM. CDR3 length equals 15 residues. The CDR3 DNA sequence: TGTGCCAGCACCGATATACCTACCTCCTACAATGAGCAGTTCTTC. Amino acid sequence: CASTDIPTSYNEQFF.

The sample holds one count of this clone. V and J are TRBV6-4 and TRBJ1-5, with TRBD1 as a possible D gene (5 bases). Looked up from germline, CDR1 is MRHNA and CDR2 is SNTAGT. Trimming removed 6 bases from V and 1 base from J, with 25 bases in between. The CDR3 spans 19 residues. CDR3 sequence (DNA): TGTGCCAGCAGGGACCGGGACTCAAAGAAGAAATCAAGCAATCAGCCCCAGCATTTT. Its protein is CASRDRDSKKKSSNQPQHF.

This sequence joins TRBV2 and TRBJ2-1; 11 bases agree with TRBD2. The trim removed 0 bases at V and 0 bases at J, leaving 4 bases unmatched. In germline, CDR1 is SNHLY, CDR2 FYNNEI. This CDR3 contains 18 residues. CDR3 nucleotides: TGTGCCAGCAGTGAAGCGGGACTAGCGGCAAGCTCCTACAATGAGCAGTTCTTC. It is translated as CASSEAGLAASSYNEQFF.

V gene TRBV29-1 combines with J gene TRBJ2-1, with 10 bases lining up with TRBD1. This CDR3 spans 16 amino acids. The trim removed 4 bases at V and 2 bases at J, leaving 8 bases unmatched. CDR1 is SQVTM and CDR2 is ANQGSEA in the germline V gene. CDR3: CSVVGGDRGAYNEQFF. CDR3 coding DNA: TGCAGCGTTGTGGGGGGGGACAGGGGAGCCTACAATGAGCAGTTCTTC.

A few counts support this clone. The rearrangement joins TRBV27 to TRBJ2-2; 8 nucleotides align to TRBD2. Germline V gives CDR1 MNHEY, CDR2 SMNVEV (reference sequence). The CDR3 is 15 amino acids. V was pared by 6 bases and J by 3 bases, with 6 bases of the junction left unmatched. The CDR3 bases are TGTGCCAGCAGCCAGCGGGGGACCGACACCGGGGAGCTGTTTTTT. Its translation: CASSQRGTDTGELFF.

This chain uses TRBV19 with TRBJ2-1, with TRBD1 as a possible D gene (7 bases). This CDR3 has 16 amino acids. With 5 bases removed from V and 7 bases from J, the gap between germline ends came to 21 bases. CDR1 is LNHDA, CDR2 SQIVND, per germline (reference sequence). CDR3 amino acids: CASSVRGAAGTNEQFF. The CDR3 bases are TGTGCCAGTAGTGTCAGGGGGGCCGCGGGCACTAATGAGCAGTTCTTC.

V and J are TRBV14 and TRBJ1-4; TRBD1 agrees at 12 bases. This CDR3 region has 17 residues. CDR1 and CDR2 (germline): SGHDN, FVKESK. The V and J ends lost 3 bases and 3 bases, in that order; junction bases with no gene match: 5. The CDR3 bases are TGTGCCAGCAGCCACCCGGGACAGGGGGCTGCTAATGAAAAACTGTTTTTT. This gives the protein CASSHPGQGAANEKLFF.

This CDR3 is CASSLVLPSVADTQYF. The CDR3 DNA follows: TGTGCCAGCAGCTTAGTATTGCCTAGTGTTGCAGATACGCAGTATTTT. V is TRBV11-3 and J is TRBJ2-3; no clear D. CDR3 length: 16 residues. The V end was cut by 1 base, the J end by 4 bases, with 15 bases between. Germline CDR1 SGHNT, CDR2 YENEEA.

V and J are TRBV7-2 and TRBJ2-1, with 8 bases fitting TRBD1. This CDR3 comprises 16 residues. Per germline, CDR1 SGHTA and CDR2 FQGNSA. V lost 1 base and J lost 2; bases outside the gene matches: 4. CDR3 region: CASSLVSRGPYNEQFF. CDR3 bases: TGTGCCAGCAGCTTAGTCTCCAGGGGGCCCTACAATGAGCAGTTCTTC.

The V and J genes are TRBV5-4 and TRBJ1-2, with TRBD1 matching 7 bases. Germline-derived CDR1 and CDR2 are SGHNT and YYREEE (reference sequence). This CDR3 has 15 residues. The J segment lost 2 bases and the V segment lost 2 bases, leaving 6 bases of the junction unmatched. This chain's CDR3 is CASSLAPTGNYGYTF. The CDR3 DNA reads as TGTGCCAGCAGCTTAGCCCCGACAGGGAACTATGGCTACACCTTC.

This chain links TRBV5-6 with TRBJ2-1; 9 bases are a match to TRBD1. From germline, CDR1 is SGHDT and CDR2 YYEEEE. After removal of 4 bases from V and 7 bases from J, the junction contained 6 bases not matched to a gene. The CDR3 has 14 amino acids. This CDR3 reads CASSPGQGVNEQFF. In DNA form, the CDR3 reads TGTGCCAGCAGCCCGGGACAGGGCGTGAATGAGCAGTTCTTC.